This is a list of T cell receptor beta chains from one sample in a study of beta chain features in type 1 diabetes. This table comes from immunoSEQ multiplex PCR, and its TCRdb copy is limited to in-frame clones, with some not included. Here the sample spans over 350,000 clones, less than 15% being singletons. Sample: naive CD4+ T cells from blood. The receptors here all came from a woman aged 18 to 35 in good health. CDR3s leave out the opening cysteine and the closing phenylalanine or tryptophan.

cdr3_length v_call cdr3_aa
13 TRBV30 AWRAGAFMNTEAF
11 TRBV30 ARRSSAYNEQF
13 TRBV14 ASSYRDSVPYEQY
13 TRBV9 ASSAAGTPYNEQF
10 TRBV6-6 AYGGTSYEQY
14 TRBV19 ASSIAELTRYNEQF
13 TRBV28 ASSRLAGGLNEQF
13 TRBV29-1 SVDRDTASTDTQY
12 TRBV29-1 SVGGGNSNQPQH
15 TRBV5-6 ASSSDRGPIFDTEAF
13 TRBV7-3 ASSYPSGNSYEQY
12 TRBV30 AWSSSGWREEQY
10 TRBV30 AWSVQKYEQY
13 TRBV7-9 ASSLGGLTYNEQF
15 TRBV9 ASSAGGLAGSTDTQY
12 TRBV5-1 ASSPGQLSYEQY
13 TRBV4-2 ASSQVQGLSYGYT
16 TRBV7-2 ASSLAFASGTLTDTQY
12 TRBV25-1 ASSTGGVNYGYT
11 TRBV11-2 ASSLDLNQPQH
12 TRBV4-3 ASSQGVLNQPQH
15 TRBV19 ASSLRTSGRREDTQY
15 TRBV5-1 ASSSGRLAGFSYEQY
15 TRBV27 ASSPRNGAGGQDTQY
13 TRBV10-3 AIKSGLAGVREQY
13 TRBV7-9 ASSMTGTLVYEQY
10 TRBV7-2 ASSWRTHEQY
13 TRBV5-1 ASSFLAGVADTQY
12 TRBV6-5 ASSYRQSTDTQY
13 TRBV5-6 ASRTLAGGFNIQY
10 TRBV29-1 SVLQGYETQY
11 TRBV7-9 ASSSAGLETQY
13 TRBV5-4 ASSSAGTVSYEQY
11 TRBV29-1 SVVDGQPWEQY
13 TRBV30 AWSLARTWANEQF
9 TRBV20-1 SAFNIHEQY
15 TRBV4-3 ASSHVPHSLANYGYT
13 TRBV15 ATSRGDRDSNEQF
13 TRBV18 ASSPREAGLDEQF
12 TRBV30 AWSLLQGDTEAF
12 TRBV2 ASRGIRGMNEQF
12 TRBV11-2 ASSLRDFFNEQF
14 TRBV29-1 SVEVLARGGVETQY
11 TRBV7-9 ASSPRRKETQY
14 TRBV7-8 ASSERRTGGAGGYT
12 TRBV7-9 ASQSARVADTQY
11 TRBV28 ASSLNNIYEQY
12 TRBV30 AWSVTRGVGGYT
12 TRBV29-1 SGLAGPGGYEQY
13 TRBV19 ASSMGDYYTDTQY
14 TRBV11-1 ASSLVGLAIGYEQF
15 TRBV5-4 ASRMGLLGSGANVLT
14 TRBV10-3 ASSYVGTGGFYEQY
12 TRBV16 ASSQRSGNQPQH